This entry lists 13 T cell receptor beta chains sequenced from one sample in a study of blood T cell repertoires in COVID-19. Some clones are missing from TCRdb's copy, which holds only in-frame ones; the method was immunoSEQ multiplex PCR. The sample yields about 96,000 clones, roughly 83% seen once. Sequenced: peripheral blood. These receptors were collected from a woman in her sixties or seventies with acute or convalescent COVID-19.

The rearrangement links TRBV5-8 to TRBJ2-7; TRBD1 matches at 7 bases. V shed 6 bases, J shed 4 bases, and the junction held 10 bases outside the gene matches. The CDR3 runs to 14 residues. Germline CDR1 is SGHTS and CDR2 is YDEGEE. The CDR3 region has the DNA TGTGCCAGCACGAGGGGGCAGGGGGTATACGAGCAGTACTTC. Amino acids: CASTRGQGVYEQYF.

This chain joins TRBV2 and TRBJ1-6; 7 bases line up with TRBD1. CDR1 SNHLY and CDR2 FYNNEI come from the germline V gene. The CDR3 covers 15 residues. Trimming removed 4 bases from V and 7 bases from J; junction bases left unmatched: 7. CDR3 amino acids: CASSGRGPSNSPLHF. The DNA for the CDR3 is TGTGCCAGCAGTGGTAGGGGGCCGAGCAATTCACCCCTCCACTTT.

V is TRBV7-9 and J is TRBJ2-7, with D possibly being TRBD1 (6 bases). Germline values: CDR1 SEHNR, CDR2 FQNEAQ (reference sequence). The CDR3 extends over 15 amino acids. Trimming left V 3 bases short and J 3 bases short, with 15 bases between. Here the CDR3 DNA reads TGTGCCAGCAGCTTTGTGGAACAGGGAAGCTACGAGCAGTACTTC. This encodes CASSFVEQGSYEQYF.

The V and J genes are TRBV4-2 and TRBJ2-2, with D tentatively TRBD2 (5 bases). Germline V gene data show CDR1 as LGHNA and CDR2 as YNFKEQ. This CDR3 region has 13 residues. Trimming took 4 bases from V and 5 from J, leaving 8 bases between them. In DNA, the CDR3 is TGTGCCAGCAGCCCCGCGGGTACCGGGGAGCTGTTTTTT. Protein sequence: CASSPAGTGELFF.

This chain uses TRBV6-5 with TRBJ1-2, with TRBD1 as a possible D gene (5 bases). The CDR3 has 14 amino acids. CDR1 is MNHEY, CDR2 SVGAGI, per germline. The V end lost 6 bases, the J end lost 4 bases, and 15 bases lay between the germline ends. The CDR3 DNA reads TGTGCCAGCAGCCTTACGGGGGTTCCCTATGGCTACACCTTC. It encodes CASSLTGVPYGYTF.

The chain couples TRBV5-5 to TRBJ1-1; no firm D call. CDR3 length: 13 amino acids. Trimming pared 2 bases from V and 1 base from J, leaving 6 bases between. Germline V CDR1 and CDR2: SGHKS, YYEKEE (reference sequence). The DNA for the CDR3 is TGTGCCAGCAGCTTTGGCGGGAACACTGAAGCTTTCTTT. This translates into CASSFGGNTEAFF.

The chain has TRBV5-1 and TRBJ2-5; 7 bases map to TRBD2. This CDR3 has 14 residues. Per the germline V gene, CDR1 is SGHRS and CDR2 is YFSETQ. The junction had 4 bases not matched to a gene; V was cut back by 0 bases and J by 5 bases. The CDR3 DNA is TGCGCCAGCAGCTTGGAGAGGGAGGGGGAGACCCAGTACTTC. Translated: CASSLEREGETQYF.

The CDR3, as DNA: TGTGCCGACGGGGCTAGCGGAAACACAGATACGCAGTATTTT. Amino acids: CADGASGNTDTQYF. The rearrangement joins TRBV7-9 to TRBJ2-3; 7 positions match TRBD2. V dropped 11 bases and J dropped 2; count of bases not matched to a gene: 10. Looked up from germline, CDR1 is SEHNR and CDR2 is FQNEAQ (reference sequence). The CDR3 has 14 residues.

This clone was seen a few times. The rearrangement joins TRBV4-2 to TRBJ2-3; TRBD2 is a possible D gene (5 bases). The CDR3 is 15 amino acids. Looked up from germline, CDR1 is LGHNA and CDR2 is YNFKEQ. Trimming cost V 3 bases and J 1 base, with 11 bases left between them. The chain's CDR3 is CASSQSGQGTDTQYF. The CDR3 nucleotides are TGTGCCAGCAGCCAGAGCGGTCAAGGCACAGATACGCAGTATTTT.

This chain connects TRBV2 to TRBJ1-2; D may be TRBD1 (6 bases). The CDR3 spans 15 residues. V lost 6 bases and J lost 0, with 14 bases in between. CDR1 is SNHLY, CDR2 FYNNEI, per germline. CDR3 sequence reads: CASRGNRAPNYGYTF. CDR3 sequence (DNA): TGTGCCAGCAGGGGAAACAGGGCCCCTAACTATGGCTACACCTTC.

This clone was seen a few times. The J gene is TRBJ1-5, the V gene TRBV30, with D maybe TRBD1 (5 bases). The germline V gene encodes CDR1 GTSNPN and CDR2 SVGIG (reference sequence). Between the trimmed V and J ends, which lost 0 bases and 6 bases, there was a span of 12 bases. The CDR3 sequence is 14 residues long. This CDR3 is CAWSVQGAFQPQHF. CDR3 DNA sequence: TGTGCCTGGAGTGTACAAGGGGCCTTTCAGCCCCAGCATTTT.

The count of this clone is one. The chain links TRBV7-9 to TRBJ2-7; D possibly corresponds to TRBD1 (8 bases). The CDR3 spans 14 residues. V was clipped by 7 bases and J by 0 bases, with 13 bases between them. The germline CDR1 and CDR2 sequences are SEHNR and FQNEAQ (reference sequence). The CDR3 loop is CASTTGGVSYEQYF. CDR3 coding DNA: TGTGCCAGCACAACAGGGGGGGTCTCCTACGAGCAGTACTTC. Filled out from reference TRBV7-9 and TRBJ2-7, the complete variable domain reads DTGVSQNPRHKITKRGQNVTFRCDPISEHNRLYWYRQTLGQGPEFLTYFQNEAQLEKSRLLSDRFSAERPKGSFSTLEIQRTEQGDSAMYLCASTTGGVSYEQYFGPGTRLTVT.

This chain links TRBV5-1 with TRBJ1-2; D gene uncertain. Deletions cut 0 bases from V and 8 bases from J, with 11 bases between. CDR3 length equals 13 residues. Germline CDR1 reads SGHRS; CDR2 reads YFSETQ. Here the CDR3 DNA reads TGCGCCAGCAGCTTGGAGGTCGGGGAGGGCTACACCTTC. Its translation: CASSLEVGEGYTF.